The 27 T cell receptor beta chains below come from one sample, sequenced in a study of blood T cells in healthy people across ages. PCR was performed a second time for about 7 to 11 cycles using a sample-barcoded 5' primer and a J-beta primer mix. In TCRdb, the 5' RACE reads were re-called with MiXCR into one record per CDR3 protein. This table has roughly 1.7 million distinct CDR3 sequences, about 31% appearing once. The sample was blood. These receptor sequences come from a woman aged 30 to 39 in good health.

This clonotype was counted ten times or more. The chain employs TRBV28 and TRBJ2-5, with a possible D match to TRBD2 (5 bases). Per the germline V gene, CDR1 is MDHEN and CDR2 is SYDVKM. This CDR3 is 15 amino acids long. Deletions cut 4 bases from V and 3 bases from J, with 15 bases between. The CDR3 is CASSSRTGMEETQYF. The CDR3 DNA reads as TGTGCCAGCAGTTCCCGGACCGGGATGGAAGAGACCCAGTACTTC.

The rearrangement joins TRBV7-2 to TRBJ2-1; TRBD2 matches at 11 bases. V dropped 6 bases and J dropped 5; count of bases not matched to a gene: 9. This CDR3 contains 16 residues. CDR1 and CDR2 from the germline V gene are SGHTA and FQGNSA. CDR3 sequence reads: CASRPSGGSYHNEQFF. The CDR3 bases are TGTGCCAGCAGGCCTAGCGGGGGGTCCTACCACAATGAGCAGTTCTTC.

In its sample, this clonotype was seen many times. The chain has TRBV12-3 or TRBV12-4 and TRBJ2-7, with 8 bases fitting TRBD1. Trimming took 2 bases from V and 3 from J; bases not matched to a gene: 12. The CDR3 loop spans 17 amino acids. CDR3 protein: CASSLLYRTGQGYEQYF. The CDR3 DNA sequence: TGTGCCAGCAGTTTACTTTATAGGACAGGGCAAGGCTACGAGCAGTACTTC.

The chain joins TRBV14 to TRBJ2-1, with TRBD2 matching over 8 bases. The CDR3 has 15 amino acids. CDR1 and CDR2 (germline): SGHDN, FVKESK. Germline trimming cut 4 bases from V and 6 bases from J; bases unmatched to any gene: 8. The chain's CDR3 is CASSLGVLAVNEQFF. The CDR3 region has the DNA TGTGCCAGCAGCCTGGGGGTACTAGCGGTCAATGAGCAGTTCTTC.

The V gene is TRBV29-1, the J gene TRBJ1-1, with 9 bases matching TRBD1. Germline V gives CDR1 SQVTM, CDR2 ANQGSEA. The CDR3 is 13 residues long. V was pared by 7 bases and J by 0 bases, with 3 bases of the junction left unmatched. The CDR3 coding sequence is TGCAGCGGGACAGGGGTCATGAACACTGAAGCTTTCTTT. It translates to CSGTGVMNTEAFF.

This chain joins TRBV12-3 or TRBV12-4 and TRBJ2-2; possibly TRBD1 for D (5 bases). Between the trimmed V and J ends, which lost 5 bases and 4 bases, there was a span of 11 bases. This CDR3 contains 14 residues. The CDR3 loop reads CASSNTGPTGELFF. CDR3 DNA sequence: TGTGCCAGCAGTAACACAGGTCCCACCGGGGAGCTGTTTTTT.

This clonotype was detected a few times. The V gene is TRBV4-1, the J gene TRBJ2-7, with a weak D call TRBD1 (6 bases). Germline lookup yields CDR1 MGHRA and CDR2 YSYEKL. Trimming shortened V by 1 base and J by 2 bases, and 18 bases separated the two germline ends. This CDR3 spans 17 amino acids. In nucleotides, the CDR3 is TGCGCCAGCAGCCAAGTCTCGACAGGCCGCGGCGCCTACGAGCAGTACTTC. Protein product: CASSQVSTGRGAYEQYF.

The gene calls are TRBV11-3 and TRBJ2-2, with a weak D call TRBD1 (6 bases). This CDR3 has 17 amino acids. V lost 1 base, J lost 3 bases, and 15 bases lay in between. The V gene's germline CDR1 is SGHNT and CDR2 YENEEA. The CDR3 coding sequence is TGTGCCAGCAGCTTAGCTTTCGGGACATCGTACACCGGGGAGCTGTTTTTT. Translation: CASSLAFGTSYTGELFF.

The J gene is TRBJ1-2, the V gene TRBV5-4; D is uncertain. Per the germline V gene, CDR1 is SGHNT and CDR2 is YYREEE (reference sequence). The CDR3 totals 17 residues. V was trimmed by 4 bases and J by 3 bases, leaving 22 bases between them. The CDR3 bases are TGTGCCAGCAGCCCGGAGGCAGGAACCCTTTGGGACTATGGCTACACCTTC. Translation gives CASSPEAGTLWDYGYTF.

V is TRBV11-2 and J is TRBJ2-3; 12 bases agree with TRBD1. The length of the CDR3 is 15 residues. CDR1 and CDR2 from the germline V gene are SGHAT and FQNNGV. V shed 4 bases and J 6 bases; nucleotides not matched to a gene: 5. This CDR3 is CASSSGTGGWDTQYF. The CDR3 DNA sequence: TGTGCCAGCAGCTCCGGGACAGGGGGCTGGGATACGCAGTATTTT.

This clonotype was observed a handful of times. The CDR3 DNA reads TGTGCCAGCAGCCCCCGAGAGGGAAGGGGTGAAAAACTGTTTTTT. It yields the protein CASSPREGRGEKLFF. The chain joins TRBV2 to TRBJ1-4; possibly TRBD1 for D (5 bases). V was clipped by 6 bases and J by 7 bases, with 18 bases between them. The CDR3 loop spans 15 amino acids. CDR1 is SNHLY and CDR2 is FYNNEI in the germline V gene. Supplemented by reference TRBV2 and TRBJ1-4, the full variable domain reads EPEVTQTPSHQVTQMGQEVILRCVPISNHLYFYWYRQILGQKVEFLVSFYNNEISEKSEIFDDQFSVERPDGSNFTLKIRSTKLEDSAMYFCASSPREGRGEKLFFGSGTQLSVL.

This clonotype was seen more than once but under ten times. This chain links TRBV6-5 with TRBJ2-1; 8 bases fit TRBD1. From germline, CDR1 is MNHEY and CDR2 SVGAGI. J lost 14 bases, V lost 5 bases, and 5 bases had no gene match. The CDR3 is 11 residues long. The CDR3 nucleotides are TGTGCCAGCAGTCGAGGGGACAGGAAGTTCTTC. Translating it yields CASSRGDRKFF.

In DNA form, the CDR3 reads TGTGCCAGCAGTTACTCCTACAGGGGGGACACTGAAGCTTTCTTT. This encodes CASSYSYRGDTEAFF. The rearrangement uses TRBV6-5 and TRBJ1-1; TRBD1 agrees at 8 bases. The germline gives CDR1 MNHEY, CDR2 SVGAGI. V dropped 0 bases and J dropped 3; count of bases not matched to a gene: 3. The CDR3 loop spans 15 amino acids.

V usage is TRBV7-9 and J usage is TRBJ2-1; 14 positions match TRBD2. J gave up 7 bases and V 9 bases, and 5 bases lay outside the gene matches. The germline V gene encodes CDR1 SEHNR and CDR2 FQNEAQ (reference sequence). The CDR3 sequence is 14 residues long. CDR3 loop: CARSGTSGRNEQFF. Written as DNA, the CDR3 is TGTGCCAGATCCGGGACTAGCGGGAGAAATGAGCAGTTCTTC.

Turning to this clonotype: One base away lies a much larger clone, so this may be a sequencing read error. This rearrangement joins TRBV4-1 to TRBJ1-2; 7 positions agree with TRBD1. V lost 3 bases to trimming and J lost 4 bases; unmatched junction nucleotides: 8. The CDR3 length is 15 residues. From germline, CDR1 is MGHRA and CDR2 YSYEKL. CDR3 amino acids: CASSQPGTARYGYTF. The CDR3 nucleotides read TGCGCCAGCAGCCAGCCTGGGACAGCACGCTATGGCTACACCTTC.

The V gene is TRBV4-2, the J gene TRBJ2-7; D not resolved. The CDR3 covers 16 residues. Germline V gene sequence: CDR1 LGHNA, CDR2 YNFKEQ. V was trimmed by 4 bases and J by 2 bases, leaving 18 bases between them. The CDR3, as DNA: TGTGCCAGCAGCCCCCACTCGCGTCTCTTAGCCTACGAGCAGTACTTC. This codes for CASSPHSRLLAYEQYF.

This clonotype turned up a few times. The V gene is TRBV21-1, the J gene TRBJ1-6; TRBD1, the table's D call, lacks a check against the DNA. TRBV21-1 is listed as a pseudogene. This CDR3 region has 13 residues. CDR3 DNA sequence: TGTGCCAGCAGCACTCTCAGGGCTTCACCCCTCCACTTT. Translated, it gives CASSTLRASPLHF.

Only a few counts were recorded for this clonotype. The chain is built from TRBV27 and TRBJ2-1; perhaps TRBD2 as D (6 bases). V was shortened by 3 bases and J by 5 bases, with 20 bases between the two germline ends. CDR1 MNHEY and CDR2 SMNVEV come from the germline V gene (reference sequence). The CDR3 loop spans 17 amino acids. The CDR3 sequence is CASSLRLGGLINNEQFF. The DNA of the CDR3 is TGTGCCAGCAGTTTGCGGCTGGGGGGACTGATAAACAATGAGCAGTTCTTC.

With regard to this clonotype: The junction differs from germline at one of its ends, possibly a read error. The chain couples TRBV20-1 to TRBJ1-5; 8 nucleotides match TRBD1. CDR3 length equals 14 residues. From germline, CDR1 is DFQATT and CDR2 SNEGSKA (reference sequence). The CDR3 DNA reads TGCAGTGCTAGAGGGACAGGGATCAATCAACCCCAGCATTTT. Its protein is CSARGTGINQPQHF.

V and J are TRBV20-1 and TRBJ2-1; 8 nucleotides line up with TRBD2. The CDR3 consists of 11 residues. The junction had 6 bases not matched to a gene; V was cut back by 5 bases and J by 12 bases. From germline, CDR1 is DFQATT and CDR2 SNEGSKA (reference sequence). The CDR3: CSARTSTRQFF. DNA for the CDR3: TGCAGTGCTCGGACTAGCACGAGGCAGTTCTTC.

V is TRBV28 and J is TRBJ2-1, with TRBD2 matching 7 bases. Germline V lookup: CDR1 MDHEN, CDR2 SYDVKM. V was clipped by 11 bases and J by 3 bases; unmatched bases: 4. The CDR3 runs 12 residues. The CDR3 DNA reads TGTGCCGGCGGACTAGTCTACAATGAGCAGTTCTTC. Translating it yields CAGGLVYNEQFF.

V gene TRBV3-1 combines with J gene TRBJ2-1; TRBD2 matches at 10 bases. Germline-derived CDR1 and CDR2 are LGHDT and YNNKEL (reference sequence). Trimming removed 1 base from V and 8 bases from J; junction bases left unmatched: 2. There are 14 residues in the CDR3. The CDR3 is CASSQASGSYEQFF. The CDR3, as DNA: TGTGCCAGCAGCCAAGCTAGCGGGAGCTATGAGCAGTTCTTC.

This clonotype was recorded a few times. The rearrangement links TRBV28 to TRBJ1-1; 7 bases map to TRBD1. With V trimmed by 6 bases and J by 0 bases, 7 bases remained unmatched. The germline V gene has CDR1 MDHEN and CDR2 SYDVKM. This CDR3 contains 15 residues. CDR3 amino acids: CASRSTGAMNTEAFF. The CDR3 DNA follows: TGTGCCAGCAGGTCTACAGGGGCTATGAACACTGAAGCTTTCTTT.

This clonotype has a count of ten or more. The genes are TRBV6-1 and TRBJ2-7; D is tentatively TRBD1 or TRBD2 (5 bases each). CDR1 and CDR2 from the germline V gene are MNHNS and SASEGT. The CDR3 spans 14 residues. Trimming removed 6 bases from V and 2 bases from J, with 14 bases in between. The CDR3 sequence: CASRLSLGAYEQYF. CDR3 DNA sequence: TGTGCCAGCAGATTATCATTGGGGGCCTACGAGCAGTACTTC.

V is TRBV5-1 and J is TRBJ2-7, with 8 bases that match TRBD1. Trimming cost V 5 bases and J 4 bases; bases outside gene matches: 11. The length of the CDR3 is 15 residues. The V gene's germline CDR1 is SGHRS and CDR2 YFSETQ. The chain's CDR3 is CASSSPDRDGYEQYF. The CDR3 DNA sequence: TGCGCCAGCAGTTCTCCGGACAGGGACGGGTACGAGCAGTACTTC.

The chain employs TRBV7-6 and TRBJ2-3; 9 bases match TRBD2. J was trimmed by 2 bases and V by 5 bases; bases with no gene match: 8. The germline V gene has CDR1 SGHVS and CDR2 FNYEAQ. The CDR3 is made up of 16 amino acids. CDR3 region: CASSPGASGTTDTQYF. CDR3 DNA: TGTGCCAGCAGCCCGGGGGCTAGCGGGACCACAGATACGCAGTATTTT.

Only one count was recorded for this clonotype. The V and J genes are TRBV12-3 or TRBV12-4 and TRBJ1-5; D perhaps matches TRBD1 (6 bases). The CDR3 runs to 15 residues. Trimming pared 1 base from V and 5 bases from J, leaving 12 bases between. CDR3 sequence (DNA): TGTGCCAGCAGTTTAGATGGGACACCTGATCAGCCCCAGCATTTT. This gives the protein CASSLDGTPDQPQHF.